These 9 T cell receptor beta chains were all obtained from the same sample, sequenced in a study of graft-versus-host responses after intestinal transplantation. What these receptors recognize is not known. Using immunoSEQ multiplex PCR, the repertoire was profiled, and TCRdb retains in-frame clones only, with some absent. The sample includes roughly 100,000 clones, about 90% seen only once; the top ten take about 0.9%. Sequencing was performed on unstimulated CD4+ T cells sorted from spleen or lymph node cells, taken before intestinal transplant. These receptors were collected from a human donor who received an intestinal transplant.

The CDR3 bases are TGTGCCAGCAGCGTAAACAGGGGTAACTATGGCTACACCTTC. This encodes CASSVNRGNYGYTF. This sequence joins TRBV5-4 and TRBJ1-2; 7 nucleotides align to TRBD1. The CDR3 contains 14 residues. Germline CDR1 reads SGHNT; CDR2 reads YYREEE (reference sequence). J lost 1 base, V lost 4 bases, and 4 bases had no gene match. Complete variable domain (other parts from reference TRBV5-4 and TRBJ1-2): ETGVTQSPTHLIKTRGQQVTLRCSSQSGHNTVSWYQQALGQGPQFIFQYYREEENGRGNFPPRFSGLQFPNYSSELNVNALELDDSALYLCASSVNRGNYGYTFGSGTRLTVV.

On this clone itself: Distinct nucleotide sequences in the sample also encode this CDR3. The chain uses TRBV7-9 and TRBJ2-5, with D unresolved. Trimming pared 5 bases from V and 5 bases from J, leaving 3 bases between. CDR1 SEHNR and CDR2 FQNEAQ come from the germline V gene (reference sequence). The CDR3 sequence is 10 residues long. CDR3 nucleotide sequence: TGTGCCAGCAGCCTGGAGACCCAGTACTTC. Translated, it gives CASSLETQYF.

The rearrangement links TRBV29-1 to TRBJ1-2, with D possibly TRBD1 on 5 matching bases. Germline V lookup: CDR1 SQVTM, CDR2 ANQGSEA. V shed 7 bases and J shed 5 bases, with 17 bases lying between them. The CDR3 contains 13 residues. CDR3 sequence reads: CSANWDSGYGYTF. The CDR3 coding sequence is TGCAGCGCCAACTGGGACTCCGGATATGGCTACACCTTC. Together with reference TRBV29-1 and TRBJ1-2, the CDR3 gives the full variable domain: SAVISQKPSRDICQRGTSLTIQCQVDSQVTMMFWYRQQPGQSLTLIATANQGSEATYESGFVIDKFPISRPNLTFSTLTVSNMSPEDSSIYLCSANWDSGYGYTFGSGTRLTVV.

This chain uses TRBV28 with TRBJ1-5, with D perhaps TRBD1 (6 bases). V was cut by 6 bases and J by 4 bases, with 16 bases left in between. The germline CDR1 and CDR2 sequences are MDHEN and SYDVKM. The CDR3 length is 15 residues. As DNA, the CDR3 is TGTGCCAGCAGCATTGGGGGGCGTAAGAATCAGCCCCAGCATTTT. It specifies CASSIGGRKNQPQHF.

This clone has only a few counts. The gene calls are TRBV4-1 and TRBJ2-2; D may match TRBD1 or TRBD2 (5 bases each). V lost 0 bases and J lost 2, with 13 bases in between. CDR3 length: 17 amino acids. Per the germline V gene, CDR1 is MGHRA and CDR2 is YSYEKL. The CDR3 DNA is TGCGCCAGCAGCCAAGATCGTGTGGGGGAAAACACCGGGGAGCTGTTTTTT. This encodes CASSQDRVGENTGELFF.

CDR3 nucleotides: TGTGCCAGCAGTGAAGTTTTGCAGAAGGCTTCACCCCTCCACTTT. Amino acid sequence: CASSEVLQKASPLHF. The chain joins TRBV6-1 to TRBJ1-6; D gene uncertain. The CDR3 is 15 amino acids. Trimming pared 1 base from V and 9 bases from J, leaving 13 bases between. Per germline, CDR1 MNHNS and CDR2 SASEGT.

The gene calls are TRBV5-1 and TRBJ1-4; no reliable D call. In germline, CDR1 is SGHRS, CDR2 YFSETQ. The ends were cut back, 0 bases at V and 3 bases at J, with 24 bases in the middle. The CDR3 spans 20 residues. This chain's CDR3 is CASSLVPGGTPSRANEKLFF. The CDR3 DNA reads as TGCGCCAGCAGCTTGGTTCCAGGAGGCACGCCGAGCAGAGCTAATGAAAAACTGTTTTTT.

The J gene is TRBJ1-2, the V gene TRBV5-4; D possibly corresponds to TRBD1 (6 bases). Trimming took 4 bases from V and 0 from J, leaving 16 bases between them. The germline V gene encodes CDR1 SGHNT and CDR2 YYREEE (reference sequence). The CDR3 covers 16 residues. The CDR3 nucleotides are TGTGCCAGCAGCGGGATGGAGGGGGTCGCTAACTATGGCTACACCTTC. Its protein product is CASSGMEGVANYGYTF.

The V call is TRBV5-1, the J call TRBJ2-1; TRBD1 matches at 9 bases. Germline V gene lookup returns CDR1 SGHRS and CDR2 YFSETQ. This CDR3 contains 15 residues. J was trimmed by 4 bases and V by 3 bases; bases with no gene match: 5. The CDR3 sequence: CASSSTGGLYNEQFF. The CDR3 nucleotides are TGCGCCAGCAGCTCTACAGGGGGCCTTTACAATGAGCAGTTCTTC.